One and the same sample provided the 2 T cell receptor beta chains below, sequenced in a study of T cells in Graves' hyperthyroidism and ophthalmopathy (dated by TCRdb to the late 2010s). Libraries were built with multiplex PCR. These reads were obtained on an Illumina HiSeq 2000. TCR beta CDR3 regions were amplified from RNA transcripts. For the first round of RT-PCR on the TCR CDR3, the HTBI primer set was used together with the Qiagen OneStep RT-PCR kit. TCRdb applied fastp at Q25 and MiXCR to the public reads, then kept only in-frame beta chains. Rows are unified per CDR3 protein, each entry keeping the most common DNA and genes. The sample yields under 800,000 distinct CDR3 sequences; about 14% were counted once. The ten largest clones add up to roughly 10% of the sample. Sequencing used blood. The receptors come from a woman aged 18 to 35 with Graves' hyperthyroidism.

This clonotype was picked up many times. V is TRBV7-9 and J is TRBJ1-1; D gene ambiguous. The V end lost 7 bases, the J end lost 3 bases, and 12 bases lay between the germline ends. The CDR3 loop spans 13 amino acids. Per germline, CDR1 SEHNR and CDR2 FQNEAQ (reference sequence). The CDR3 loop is CASNLNRDTEAFF. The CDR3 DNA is TGTGCCAGCAACCTGAACCGGGACACTGAAGCTTTCTTT. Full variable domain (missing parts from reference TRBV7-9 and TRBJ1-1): DTGVSQNPRHKITKRGQNVTFRCDPISEHNRLYWYRQTLGQGPEFLTYFQNEAQLEKSRLLSDRFSAERPKGSFSTLEIQRTEQGDSAMYLCASNLNRDTEAFFGQGTRLTVV.

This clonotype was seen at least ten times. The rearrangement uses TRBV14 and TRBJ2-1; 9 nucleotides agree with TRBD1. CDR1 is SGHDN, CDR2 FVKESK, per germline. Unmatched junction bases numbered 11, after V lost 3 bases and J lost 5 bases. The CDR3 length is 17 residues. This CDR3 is CASSQLPGQGVDNEQFF. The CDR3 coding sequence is TGTGCCAGCAGCCAGCTTCCGGGACAGGGTGTGGACAATGAGCAGTTCTTC.